Presented here are 27 T cell receptor beta chains from one specimen sequenced in a study of Ad26.COV2.S vaccination and SARS-CoV-2 variants. TCRdb's table, derived via immunoSEQ multiplex PCR, lists solely in-frame clones and lacks some. The sample records 350,000 to 500,000 clones, roughly 87% being singletons. Described treatment: around 19 received Ad26.COV2.S at low or high dose, single or two shots; roughly five received placebo; per-sample allocation not given. Sampling happened 63 days after the first vaccine or placebo injection. The sequenced sample was peripheral blood, obtained in a trial of Ad26.COV2.S vaccine versus placebo. The receptors shown here come from a person aged 18-60 years who received the Ad26.COV2.S COVID-19 vaccine or a placebo.

The rearrangement links TRBV18 to TRBJ2-7, with unresolved D. The CDR3 runs to 15 residues. Germline CDR1 and CDR2: KGHSH and LQKENI. V was cut by 3 bases and J by 0 bases, with 12 bases left in between. The CDR3 loop is CASSPISAASYEQYV. DNA for the CDR3: TGTGCCAGCTCACCTATCTCGGCAGCCTCCTACGAGCAGTACGTC.

Comment on this clone: The same CDR3 can be traced to other DNA sequences in this sample. The chain couples TRBV2 to TRBJ1-1, with 8 bases that match TRBD1. J gave up 5 bases and V 0 bases, and 5 bases lay outside the gene matches. CDR1 SNHLY and CDR2 FYNNEI come from the germline V gene. The CDR3 totals 15 residues. In DNA, the CDR3 is TGTGCCAGCAGTGAAGCCCCCAGGGGGCAAACTGAAGCTTTCTTT. It is translated as CASSEAPRGQTEAFF.

V and J are TRBV6-5 and TRBJ2-1, with 11 bases identical to TRBD2. The trim removed 6 bases at V and 6 bases at J, leaving 4 bases unmatched. CDR3 length: 14 amino acids. In germline, CDR1 is MNHEY, CDR2 SVGAGI. CDR3 nucleotides: TGTGCCAGCAGCCGGACTAGCGGGTTCAATGAGCAGTTCTTC. Protein: CASSRTSGFNEQFF.

V gene TRBV4-2 combines with J gene TRBJ2-1, with no clear D. This CDR3 has 13 amino acids. The V and J ends lost 1 base and 11 bases respectively, with 12 bases between them. The germline V gene encodes CDR1 LGHNA and CDR2 YNFKEQ. As DNA, the CDR3 is TGTGCCAGCAGCCAAGCCTCGGACCAGAAGCAGTTCTTC. Amino acids: CASSQASDQKQFF.

The V and J genes are TRBV7-3 and TRBJ2-3, with unresolved D. The V gene lost 6 bases and the J gene lost 5 bases, with 18 bases spanning the gap. This CDR3 is 15 amino acids long. Germline CDR1 reads SGHTA; CDR2 reads FQGTGA. The CDR3 loop is CASSHSGRRIDTQYF. CDR3 nucleotide sequence: TGTGCCAGCAGTCATTCAGGCAGGAGAATAGATACGCAGTATTTT.

A remark on this clone: A single base separates this from a much larger clone, so it may be a read error. This chain connects TRBV5-6 to TRBJ1-2; 7 nucleotides agree with TRBD1. CDR1 and CDR2 (germline): SGHDT, YYEEEE. V lost 4 bases to trimming and J lost 4 bases; unmatched junction nucleotides: 4. CDR3 size: 13 residues. CDR3 sequence reads: CASSPDRIYGYTF. The CDR3 coding sequence is TGTGCCAGCAGCCCGGACAGGATCTATGGCTACACCTTC.

CDR3 in DNA: TGTGCCAGCAGAAAATACGACCAACCGCGGGAGACCCAGTACTTC. Residues: CASRKYDQPRETQYF. V usage is TRBV6-6 and J usage is TRBJ2-5; D remains unclear. This CDR3 region has 15 residues. Trimming stripped 6 bases from V and 5 bases from J, with 19 bases between. Germline loops: CDR1 MNHNY, CDR2 SVGAGI (reference sequence).

This chain joins TRBV9 and TRBJ2-6, with D maybe TRBD1 (6 bases). The CDR3 is 16 residues long. V was clipped by 2 bases and J by 0 bases, with 9 bases between them. Germline assignment: CDR1 SGDLS and CDR2 YYNGEE. In DNA form, the CDR3 reads TGTGCCAGCAGCGTCCAGGGGTACTCTGGGGCCAACGTCCTGACTTTC. Amino acid sequence: CASSVQGYSGANVLTF. The whole variable domain, remainder taken from reference TRBV9 and TRBJ2-6, is DSGVTQTPKHLITATGQRVTLRCSPRSGDLSVYWYQQSLDQGLQFLIQYYNGEERAKGNILERFSAQQFPDLHSELNLSSLELGDSALYFCASSVQGYSGANVLTFGAGSRLTVL.

This chain joins TRBV5-5 and TRBJ2-5; TRBD1 aligns across 9 bases. The germline CDR1 and CDR2 sequences are SGHKS and YYEKEE (reference sequence). The length of the CDR3 is 14 residues. J was trimmed by 9 bases and V by 6 bases; bases with no gene match: 12. In DNA, the CDR3 is TGTGCCAGCACACAGGGGGCAGGGCCTGGGGCCCAGTACTTC. Encoded protein: CASTQGAGPGAQYF.

The rearrangement uses TRBV4-3 and TRBJ2-1, with a tentative D call TRBD2 (6 bases). Trimming took off 3 bases at V and 4 bases at J, with 13 bases between the two ends. The CDR3 extends over 15 amino acids. Germline CDR1 is LGHNA and CDR2 is YSLEER. As DNA, the CDR3 is TGCGCCAGCAGCCAGAGGGACGGACTATACAATGAGCAGTTCTTC. Amino acid sequence: CASSQRDGLYNEQFF.

The table lists this clone with a count of one. In DNA form, the CDR3 reads TGTGCCAGCAGGAAAACTAGCGGGACGATCTACGAGCAGTACGTC. Translated: CASRKTSGTIYEQYV. The V gene is TRBV27, the J gene TRBJ2-7; 10 positions match TRBD2. This CDR3 is built from 15 residues. The germline CDR1 and CDR2 sequences are MNHEY and SMNVEV (reference sequence). The V gene end was trimmed by 6 bases and the J gene end by 3 bases; junction bases not matched to a gene: 8.

This clone was recorded only once. Other nucleotide sequences from this sample produce the same CDR3. V is TRBV19 and J is TRBJ2-5; D is unclear. The CDR3 has 14 amino acids. Trimming pared 3 bases from V and 0 bases from J, leaving 8 bases between. Germline CDR1 reads LNHDA; CDR2 reads SQIVND (reference sequence). CDR3 amino acids: CASSIGTYQETQYF. DNA for the CDR3: TGTGCCAGTAGTATTGGAACGTACCAAGAGACCCAGTACTTC. Together with reference TRBV19 and TRBJ2-5, the CDR3 gives the full variable domain: DGGITQSPKYLFRKEGQNVTLSCEQNLNHDAMYWYRQDPGQGLRLIYYSQIVNDFQKGDIAEGYSVSREKKESFPLTVTSAQKNPTAFYLCASSIGTYQETQYFGPGTRLLVL.

This clone appeared a single time. This chain links TRBV9 with TRBJ1-3, with D possibly TRBD1 on 5 matching bases. Looked up from germline, CDR1 is SGDLS and CDR2 is YYNGEE. This CDR3 spans 16 amino acids. The V end was cut by 4 bases, the J end by 0 bases, with 14 bases between. This chain's CDR3 is CASSIQDGSSGNTIYF. CDR3 coding DNA: TGTGCCAGCAGCATACAGGACGGGAGCTCTGGAAACACCATATATTTT.

The rearrangement links TRBV3-1 (or the pseudogene TRBV3-2) to TRBJ1-4, with no clear D. The CDR3 covers 15 residues. Trimming left V 4 bases short and J 4 bases short, with 13 bases between. The germline V gene has CDR1 LGHDT and CDR2 YNNKEL (reference sequence). Here the CDR3 DNA reads TGTGCCAGCAGCCTGTCGGAATTGCGTAATGAAAAACTGTTTTTT. Protein: CASSLSELRNEKLFF.

The CDR3 protein is CATKGVGVGNTEAFF. For the CDR3, the DNA is TGTGCCACCAAAGGCGTAGGGGTAGGGAACACTGAAGCTTTCTTT. The chain links TRBV27 to TRBJ1-1; a possible D gene is TRBD1 (5 bases). Germline loops: CDR1 MNHEY, CDR2 SMNVEV (reference sequence). Deletions cut 10 bases from V and 1 base from J, with 19 bases between. The CDR3 is 15 amino acids.

In this sample, this clone turned up a few times. The V gene is TRBV10-1, the J gene TRBJ1-4; 7 bases line up with TRBD1. V shed 11 bases, J shed 10 bases, and the junction held 13 bases outside the gene matches. This CDR3 comprises 13 residues. Germline V gene lookup returns CDR1 WNHNN and CDR2 SYGVQD (reference sequence). CDR3 residues: CAGGTALFGKLFF. The CDR3 bases are TGCGCCGGCGGGACAGCCTTGTTCGGAAAACTGTTTTTT.

This clone appeared a single time. The rearrangement links TRBV7-2 to TRBJ2-7; 15 nucleotides line up with TRBD2. With 5 bases clipped from V and 8 bases from J, the junction kept 7 bases outside the gene matches. CDR1 is SGHTA, CDR2 FQGNSA, per germline. This CDR3 has 15 amino acids. CDR3 amino acids: CASSKTGTSGGKQYF. For the CDR3, the DNA is TGTGCCAGCAGCAAAACCGGGACTAGCGGGGGGAAGCAGTACTTC. Full variable domain (outside the CDR3, taken from reference TRBV7-2 and TRBJ2-7): GAGVSQSPSNKVTEKGKDVELRCDPISGHTALYWYRQSLGQGLEFLIYFQGNSAPDKSGLPSDRFSAERTGGSVSTLTIQRTQQEDSAVYLCASSKTGTSGGKQYFGPGTRLTVT.

The rearrangement joins TRBV7-2 to TRBJ1-1; 11 bases agree with TRBD1. CDR1 and CDR2 (germline): SGHTA, FQGNSA. CDR3 length: 14 amino acids. J gave up 12 bases and V 5 bases, and 11 bases lay outside the gene matches. In nucleotides, the CDR3 is TGTGCCAGCAGCGGATACAGGGACAGGGGGAGACCTTTCTTT. Protein sequence: CASSGYRDRGRPFF. Supplemented by reference TRBV7-2 and TRBJ1-1, the full variable domain reads GAGVSQSPSNKVTEKGKDVELRCDPISGHTALYWYRQSLGQGLEFLIYFQGNSAPDKSGLPSDRFSAERTGGSVSTLTIQRTQQEDSAVYLCASSGYRDRGRPFFGQGTRLTVV.

J is TRBJ1-3 and V is TRBV30; D remains ambiguous. The V end was cut by 0 bases, the J end by 4 bases, with 7 bases between. The length of the CDR3 is 13 residues. The germline V gene encodes CDR1 GTSNPN and CDR2 SVGIG (reference sequence). CDR3 DNA: TGTGCCTGGAGTGTAACACTCGGAAACACCATATATTTT. Protein: CAWSVTLGNTIYF.

The V and J genes are TRBV15 and TRBJ1-5, with 8 bases lining up with TRBD1. The ends lost 5 bases at V and 4 bases at J; junction bases unmatched: 7. Germline assignment: CDR1 LNHNV and CDR2 YYDKDF (reference sequence). The CDR3 loop spans 15 amino acids. The CDR3 protein is CATSRQGKENQPQHF. DNA for the CDR3: TGTGCCACCAGCCGACAGGGGAAGGAAAATCAGCCCCAGCATTTT.

This chain links TRBV10-3 with TRBJ2-2, with D maybe TRBD2 (5 bases). The CDR3 covers 13 residues. V lost 7 bases and J 7 bases, leaving 13 bases between the germline ends. Germline V gene lookup returns CDR1 ENHRY and CDR2 SYGVKD. The CDR3 DNA is TGTGCCATCACGCCTAGAGAGGGCGGGGAGCTGTTTTTT. Its protein product is CAITPREGGELFF.

CDR3 DNA: TGTGCCAGCAGTTTCTTTCAGTTCGGTAGCGGGATGAACACCGGGGAGCTGTTTTTT. This codes for CASSFFQFGSGMNTGELFF. The chain combines TRBV28 with TRBJ2-2; 8 nucleotides align to TRBD2. This CDR3 is 19 amino acids long. Germline-derived CDR1 and CDR2 are MDHEN and SYDVKM. V shed 3 bases, J shed 1 base, and the junction held 13 bases outside the gene matches.

The chain links TRBV29-1 to TRBJ2-3; D possibly corresponds to TRBD1 (5 bases). The CDR3 runs 13 residues. Trimming took off 4 bases at V and 2 bases at J, with 10 bases between the two ends. Per the germline V gene, CDR1 is SQVTM and CDR2 is ANQGSEA. In DNA form, the CDR3 reads TGCAGCGTTGCTACCAGGGTCACAGATACGCAGTATTTT. It yields the protein CSVATRVTDTQYF.

The chain combines TRBV6-2 or TRBV6-3 with TRBJ2-5; a weak D match, TRBD2 (5 bases). This CDR3 has 16 amino acids. Germline V lookup: CDR1 MNHEY, CDR2 SVGEGT. V shed 5 bases and J shed 5 bases, with 21 bases lying between them. In nucleotides, the CDR3 is TGTGCCAGCAGTCTCCGCCTTAGACGGGATGCGGAGACCCAGTACTTC. Protein product: CASSLRLRRDAETQYF.

In this sample, this clone turned up a few times. The genes are TRBV5-1 and TRBJ1-1, with D perhaps TRBD1 (5 bases). The CDR3 covers 14 residues. Per germline, CDR1 SGHRS and CDR2 YFSETQ. V was clipped by 0 bases and J by 3 bases, with 9 bases between them. The CDR3 sequence is CASSLVGLYTEAFF. CDR3 bases: TGCGCCAGCAGCTTGGTGGGACTTTACACTGAAGCTTTCTTT.

The chain carries TRBV6-2 or TRBV6-3 and TRBJ2-3; 12 bases line up with TRBD2. The CDR3 sequence is 19 residues long. Germline V lookup: CDR1 MNHEY, CDR2 SVGEGT. V lost 2 bases and J lost 1; bases outside the gene matches: 10. CDR3 in amino acids: CASSYPSSGRAVGTDTQYF. The CDR3, as DNA: TGTGCCAGCAGTTACCCGTCTAGCGGGAGGGCGGTTGGCACAGATACGCAGTATTTT.

The sample holds one count of this clone. The CDR3 region has the DNA TGTGCCAGCAGCTTGGGCCTCCTGGGAGAGCAGTACGTC. It encodes CASSLGLLGEQYV. The chain is built from TRBV5-6 and TRBJ2-7; D remains unclear. Between the trimmed V and J ends, which lost 0 bases and 7 bases, there was a span of 11 bases. The CDR3 length is 13 residues. Germline-derived CDR1 and CDR2 are SGHDT and YYEEEE.